Presented here are 27 T cell receptor beta chains from one specimen sequenced in a study of T cell responses to AZD1222 COVID-19 vaccine. Clones were sequenced by immunoSEQ multiplex PCR, and TCRdb holds only the in-frame ones, with some missing. Of some 160,000 clones in the sample, 85% to 95% are singletons; the top ten hold 0.7% to 0.9%. Specimen: peripheral blood, collected on day 0 of AZD1222 vaccination. These receptors all stem from an adult in good health.

The chain joins TRBV11-3 to TRBJ2-3; D remains unclear. V lost 0 bases to trimming and J lost 6 bases, with 13 bases between them. CDR1 SGHNT and CDR2 YENEEA come from the germline V gene. The CDR3 consists of 15 residues. CDR3 sequence (DNA): TGTGCCAGCAGCTTAGATCGAATGGGCCCCGATACGCAGTATTTT. Translation: CASSLDRMGPDTQYF.

The genes are TRBV7-9 and TRBJ1-1; D gene ambiguous. Germline lookup yields CDR1 SEHNR and CDR2 FQNEAQ (reference sequence). This CDR3 is 15 amino acids long. V gave up 7 bases and J gave up 0 bases, with 15 bases separating them. CDR3: CASNVGQHMNTEAFF. CDR3 nucleotides: TGTGCCAGCAACGTTGGGCAGCACATGAACACTGAAGCTTTCTTT. Using reference TRBV7-9 and TRBJ1-1 for the parts outside the CDR3, the full variable domain is DTGVSQNPRHKITKRGQNVTFRCDPISEHNRLYWYRQTLGQGPEFLTYFQNEAQLEKSRLLSDRFSAERPKGSFSTLEIQRTEQGDSAMYLCASNVGQHMNTEAFFGQGTRLTVV.

This clone was seen just once. The chain uses TRBV6-1 and TRBJ1-1; no reliable D call. CDR1 and CDR2 (germline): MNHNS, SASEGT. The V end lost 1 base, the J end lost 4 bases, and 7 bases lay between the germline ends. The CDR3 length is 13 residues. CDR3 residues: CASSEVAATEAFF. CDR3 DNA sequence: TGTGCCAGCAGTGAAGTAGCAGCCACTGAAGCTTTCTTT.

J is TRBJ1-4 and V is TRBV30, with TRBD1 as a possible D gene (5 bases). Germline CDR1 GTSNPN, CDR2 SVGIG (reference sequence). V was shortened by 0 bases and J by 4 bases, with 15 bases between the two germline ends. The CDR3 has 16 amino acids. CDR3 sequence: CAWSVRRGKSNEKLFF. Written as DNA, the CDR3 is TGTGCCTGGAGTGTGAGACGGGGGAAAAGTAATGAAAAACTGTTTTTT.

The J gene is TRBJ1-2, the V gene TRBV7-9; maybe TRBD1 (5 bases). Germline V gene lookup returns CDR1 SEHNR and CDR2 FQNEAQ (reference sequence). Trimming removed 3 bases from V and 3 bases from J, with 11 bases in between. The CDR3 is 14 residues long. The CDR3 bases are TGTGCCAGCAGCTTCCCAGGGCCCTACTATGGCTACACCTTC. Protein sequence: CASSFPGPYYGYTF.

This clone came up once. The rearrangement joins TRBV5-1 to TRBJ2-3; no firm D call. The CDR3 has 14 residues. The germline gives CDR1 SGHRS, CDR2 YFSETQ. V lost 3 bases and J lost 2, with 10 bases in between. CDR3 loop: CASSSGVTTDTQYF. The CDR3 DNA sequence: TGCGCCAGCAGCTCAGGAGTTACCACAGATACGCAGTATTTT. Full variable domain (remainder filled in from reference TRBV5-1 and TRBJ2-3): KAGVTQTPRYLIKTRGQQVTLSCSPISGHRSVSWYQQTPGQGLQFLFEYFSETQRNKGNFPGRFSGRQFSNSRSEMNVSTLELGDSALYLCASSSGVTTDTQYFGPGTRLTVL.

The chain combines TRBV24-1 with TRBJ2-3; D is perhaps TRBD2 (6 bases). Deletions cut 5 bases from V and 3 bases from J, with 14 bases between. In germline, CDR1 is KGHDR, CDR2 SFDVKD. CDR3 length: 15 amino acids. The CDR3 reads CATSGGSGATDTQYF. The DNA of the CDR3 is TGTGCCACCAGTGGGGGTAGCGGAGCAACAGATACGCAGTATTTT.

The chain uses TRBV2 and TRBJ2-1, with D tentatively TRBD2 (6 bases). Germline CDR1 SNHLY, CDR2 FYNNEI. V was trimmed by 10 bases and J by 8 bases, leaving 15 bases between them. This CDR3 has 12 amino acids. The CDR3 reads CAIRRGTDEQFF. In DNA form, the CDR3 reads TGTGCCATCCGCCGGGGGACGGATGAGCAGTTCTTC.

The V call is TRBV5-6, the J call TRBJ2-7; 7 positions match TRBD1. Germline V lookup: CDR1 SGHDT, CDR2 YYEEEE. Unmatched junction bases numbered 5, after V lost 1 base and J lost 4 bases. The CDR3 spans 14 residues. This CDR3 is CASSLRQGKYEQYF. Written as DNA, the CDR3 is TGTGCCAGCAGCTTGAGACAGGGAAAATACGAGCAGTACTTC.

The chain carries TRBV4-2 and TRBJ1-2, with 10 bases aligning to TRBD1. The CDR3 extends over 16 amino acids. Germline CDR1 is LGHNA and CDR2 is YNFKEQ. V shed 3 bases and J 7 bases; nucleotides not matched to a gene: 11. Here the CDR3 reads CASSHSPGTGDIGYTF. In nucleotides, the CDR3 is TGTGCCAGCAGCCACTCTCCTGGGACAGGGGATATTGGCTACACCTTC.

In this sample, this clone turned up once. The V and J genes are TRBV11-1 and TRBJ2-2; no clear D. This CDR3 is built from 12 residues. Germline CDR1 and CDR2: SGHAT and FQDESV (reference sequence). Trimming removed 2 bases from V and 6 bases from J, with 4 bases in between. The CDR3 here is CASSLLAGELFF. The CDR3 region has the DNA TGTGCCAGCAGCTTACTCGCCGGGGAGCTGTTTTTT. Drawing the rest from reference TRBV11-1 and TRBJ2-2, the complete variable domain is EAEVAQSPRYKITEKSQAVAFWCDPISGHATLYWYRQILGQGPELLVQFQDESVVDDSQLPKDRFSAERLKGVDSTLKIQPAELGDSAMYLCASSLLAGELFFGEGSRLTVL.

The chain has TRBV2 and TRBJ2-7, with TRBD2 matching 7 bases. The germline gives CDR1 SNHLY, CDR2 FYNNEI. The CDR3 has 14 amino acids. V trimming: 7 bases; J trimming: 3 bases; junction bases outside the gene matches: 9. The CDR3 sequence: CASIQPKRGYEQYF. In DNA form, the CDR3 reads TGTGCCAGCATCCAACCTAAGCGGGGCTACGAGCAGTACTTC.

This sequence joins TRBV18 and TRBJ1-4; D perhaps matches TRBD1 (6 bases). Trimming shortened V by 6 bases and J by 8 bases, and 13 bases separated the two germline ends. Germline V gives CDR1 KGHSH, CDR2 LQKENI. The CDR3 totals 13 residues. The CDR3 loop is CASSPGAREKLFF. CDR3 in DNA: TGTGCCAGCTCCCCGGGGGCACGGGAAAAACTGTTTTTT.

V is TRBV7-9 and J is TRBJ2-6; no clear D gene. The germline V gene has CDR1 SEHNR and CDR2 FQNEAQ (reference sequence). Trimming took 0 bases from V and 0 from J, leaving 3 bases between them. There are 15 residues in the CDR3. CDR3 sequence: CASSLAGSGANVLTF. As DNA, the CDR3 is TGTGCCAGCAGCTTAGCAGGCTCTGGGGCCAACGTCCTGACTTTC.

The chain is built from TRBV19 and TRBJ1-4, with 8 bases that match TRBD1. V gave up 6 bases and J gave up 8 bases; unmatched junction bases: 8. The CDR3 length is 14 residues. Germline loops: CDR1 LNHDA, CDR2 SQIVND (reference sequence). The CDR3 region is CASSDRGGWEKLFF. The CDR3 bases are TGTGCCAGTAGCGACAGGGGAGGATGGGAAAAACTGTTTTTT.

A single count supports this clone. The chain recombines TRBV7-2 with TRBJ1-2; 12 bases agree with TRBD1. The V gene's germline CDR1 is SGHTA and CDR2 FQGNSA. The CDR3 extends over 17 amino acids. Trimming took 3 bases from V and 8 from J; bases not matched to a gene: 13. The CDR3: CASSLGQGAFDSSGYTF. The DNA for the CDR3 is TGTGCCAGCAGCTTGGGACAGGGGGCGTTTGACAGTTCGGGCTACACCTTC. The full variable domain, in which reference TRBV7-2 and TRBJ1-2 provide the parts outside the CDR3, is GAGVSQSPSNKVTEKGKDVELRCDPISGHTALYWYRQSLGQGLEFLIYFQGNSAPDKSGLPSDRFSAERTGGSVSTLTIQRTQQEDSAVYLCASSLGQGAFDSSGYTFGSGTRLTVV.

The chain employs TRBV9 and TRBJ1-3; D call uncertain. Germline V CDR1 and CDR2: SGDLS, YYNGEE. Trimming stripped 4 bases from V and 5 bases from J, with 25 bases between. The CDR3 runs 18 residues. The CDR3 loop is CASSPLRSGWLMRNTIYF. The CDR3 DNA reads as TGTGCCAGCAGCCCCCTTCGTTCGGGGTGGCTTATGAGAAACACCATATATTTT.

The CDR3 spells CASSTAWGRGTYSNQPQHF. The CDR3 nucleotides read TGTGCCAGTAGTACTGCTTGGGGCAGGGGGACTTATAGCAATCAGCCCCAGCATTTT. The V and J genes are TRBV19 and TRBJ1-5; 7 bases fit TRBD1. Looked up from germline, CDR1 is LNHDA and CDR2 is SQIVND (reference sequence). The length of the CDR3 is 19 residues. Trimming cost V 4 bases and J 0 bases; bases outside gene matches: 15.

The sample holds one count of this clone. The chain couples TRBV18 to TRBJ2-2; TRBD1 or TRBD2 may be the D gene (7 bases each). V lost 3 bases and J 0 bases, leaving 14 bases between the germline ends. Germline assignment: CDR1 KGHSH and CDR2 LQKENI. The length of the CDR3 is 17 residues. CDR3 in amino acids: CASSPQGGTSNTGELFF. CDR3 bases: TGTGCCAGCTCACCGCAGGGGGGGACTTCGAACACCGGGGAGCTGTTTTTT.

This chain connects TRBV21-1 to TRBJ1-6. TRBV21-1 is a pseudogene segment. The CDR3 is 17 residues long. Here the CDR3 reads CASSTRPREAYNSPLHF. The CDR3 DNA reads TGTGCCAGCAGCACGCGCCCCCGGGAGGCCTATAATTCACCCCTCCACTTT.

CDR3: CASSPSAALNSPLHF. The CDR3 nucleotides read TGTGCCAGCTCACCCTCGGCCGCCCTTAATTCACCCCTCCACTTT. This rearrangement joins TRBV18 to TRBJ1-6; D remains unclear. V was cut by 3 bases and J by 6 bases, with 12 bases left in between. Germline loops: CDR1 KGHSH, CDR2 LQKENI. The CDR3 is 15 amino acids. Filled out from reference TRBV18 and TRBJ1-6, the complete variable domain reads NAGVMQNPRHLVRRRGQEARLRCSPMKGHSHVYWYRQLPEEGLKFMVYLQKENIIDESGMPKERFSAEFPKEGPSILRIQQVVRGDSAAYFCASSPSAALNSPLHFGNGTRLTVT.

The V call is TRBV6-6, the J call TRBJ1-6; no firm D call. Trimming removed 7 bases at V and 0 bases at J, with 7 bases between. Germline V gene lookup returns CDR1 MNHNY and CDR2 SVGAGI (reference sequence). This CDR3 contains 14 residues. CDR3 protein: CASITDSYNSPLHF. The DNA of the CDR3 is TGTGCCAGCATCACAGACTCCTATAATTCACCCCTCCACTTT.

V gene TRBV2 combines with J gene TRBJ1-5; D uncertain. Between the trimmed V and J ends, which lost 4 bases and 1 base, there was a span of 5 bases. This CDR3 comprises 13 residues. Germline V gene lookup returns CDR1 SNHLY and CDR2 FYNNEI. CDR3 DNA: TGTGCCAGCAGTGCGCAGAGCAATCAGCCCCAGCATTTT. It codes for CASSAQSNQPQHF. The full variable domain, with the rest looked up from reference TRBV2 and TRBJ1-5, is EPEVTQTPSHQVTQMGQEVILRCVPISNHLYFYWYRQILGQKVEFLVSFYNNEISEKSEIFDDQFSVERPDGSNFTLKIRSTKLEDSAMYFCASSAQSNQPQHFGDGTRLSIL.

This clone was seen a single time. V and J are TRBV6-5 and TRBJ1-5; tentative D call: TRBD1 (6 bases). The CDR3 sequence is 15 residues long. V was pared by 6 bases and J by 0 bases, with 12 bases between. From germline, CDR1 is MNHEY and CDR2 SVGAGI. Here the CDR3 DNA reads TGTGCCAGCAGCTCGGACAGACATAGCAATCAGCCCCAGCATTTT. Translation: CASSSDRHSNQPQHF.

V and J are TRBV30 and TRBJ1-2, with D unclear. CDR3 length: 12 amino acids. Trimming took 1 base from V and 5 from J, leaving 8 bases between them. Germline assignment: CDR1 GTSNPN and CDR2 SVGIG (reference sequence). CDR3 coding DNA: TGTGCCTGGAGTGGGGGTGGTTATGGCTACACCTTC. Residues: CAWSGGGYGYTF.

The chain carries TRBV3-1 (or the pseudogene TRBV3-2) and TRBJ1-4; D gene unclear. Germline values: CDR1 LGHDT, CDR2 YNNKEL (reference sequence). CDR3 size: 18 residues. V lost 0 bases and J 1 base, leaving 15 bases between the germline ends. The CDR3 sequence: CASSQDHPGSGTNEKLFF. The CDR3 DNA reads TGTGCCAGCAGCCAAGATCATCCGGGGAGCGGAACTAATGAAAAACTGTTTTTT.

V is TRBV28 and J is TRBJ1-6; TRBD1 is a possible D gene (6 bases). This CDR3 is 14 amino acids long. V gave up 2 bases and J gave up 10 bases, with 12 bases separating them. Germline CDR1 reads MDHEN; CDR2 reads SYDVKM. In DNA, the CDR3 is TGTGCCAGCAGTTTAGGGGGGGCCCAATCACCCCTCCACTTT. This encodes CASSLGGAQSPLHF.